This TCR beta chain was identified in a study of vaccination and CD4 T cells after COVID-19. Study-wide background: Two Hispanic individuals were among six male and four female convalescent patients.

Regarding the study as a whole: In convalescent patients, 304 of 307 vaccine-specific clones were mono-reactive for SARS-CoV-2 spike.

The treatment denotes: approximately 9-day PBMC culture with coronavirus spike peptide pools or control peptides (ViraFEST assay). Harvesting of the unexposed donor's CD4+ T cells predated the COVID-19 pandemic (2011-2018). ViraFEST used peptide pools to expand antigen-specific T cells, then sequenced TCRs. Scientists ran DNA taken from cultured CD4+ T cells through the Oncomine TCR Beta short-read assay for sequencing. TCRdb passed the PCR reads through MiXCR, listing each CDR3 protein once. Of 3,500 to 4,500 distinct CDR3 sequences in the sample, 35% to 40% were seen once. Regarding this clonotype: Its antigen is currently unknown.

Trimming left V 1 base short and J 4 bases short, with 7 bases between. CDR1 and CDR2 from the germline V gene are SGHTA and FQGNSA. This CDR3 is built from 13 residues. The sample was CD4+ T cells from blood, cultured in vitro. The chain has TRBV7-2 and TRBJ1-2; possible D gene TRBD1, 5 bases. The receptor was isolated from a human donor in good health. The CDR3 DNA reads as TGTGCCAGCAGCTTAGGACAGCGCTATGGCTACACCTTC. Its translation: CASSLGQRYGYTF.